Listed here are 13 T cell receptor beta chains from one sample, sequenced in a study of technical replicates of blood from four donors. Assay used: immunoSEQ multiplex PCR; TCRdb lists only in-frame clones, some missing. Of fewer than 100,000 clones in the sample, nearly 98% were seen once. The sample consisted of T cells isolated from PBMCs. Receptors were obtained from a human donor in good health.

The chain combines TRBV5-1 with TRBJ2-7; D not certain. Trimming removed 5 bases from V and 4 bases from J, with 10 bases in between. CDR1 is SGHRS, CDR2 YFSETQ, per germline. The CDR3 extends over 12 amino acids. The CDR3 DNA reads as TGCGCCAGCAGTCTTCCTACTTACGAGCAGTACTTC. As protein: CASSLPTYEQYF.

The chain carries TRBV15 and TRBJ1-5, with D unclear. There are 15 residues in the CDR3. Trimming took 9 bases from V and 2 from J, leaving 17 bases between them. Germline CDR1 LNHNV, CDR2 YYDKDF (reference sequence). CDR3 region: CATGRGDLGNQPQHF. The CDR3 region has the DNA TGTGCCACTGGTCGGGGTGACCTGGGCAATCAGCCCCAGCATTTT.

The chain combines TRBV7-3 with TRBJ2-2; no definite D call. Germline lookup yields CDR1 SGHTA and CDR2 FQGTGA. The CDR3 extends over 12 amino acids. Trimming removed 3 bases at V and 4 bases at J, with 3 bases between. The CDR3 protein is CASSFRTGELFF. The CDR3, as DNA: TGTGCCAGCAGCTTCCGCACCGGGGAGCTGTTTTTT.

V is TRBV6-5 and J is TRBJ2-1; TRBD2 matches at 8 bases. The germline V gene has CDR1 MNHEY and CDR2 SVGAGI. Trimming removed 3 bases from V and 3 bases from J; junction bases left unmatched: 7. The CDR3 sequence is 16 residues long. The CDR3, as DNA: TGTGCCAGCAGTTATCGCCAACTAGCGGACTACAATGAGCAGTTCTTC. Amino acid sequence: CASSYRQLADYNEQFF.

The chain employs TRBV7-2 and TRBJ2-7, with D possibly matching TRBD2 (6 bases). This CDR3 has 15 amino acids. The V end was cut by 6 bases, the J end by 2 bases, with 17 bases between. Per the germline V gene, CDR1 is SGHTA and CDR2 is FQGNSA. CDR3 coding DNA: TGTGCCAGCAGACGACCGGGACTTGGACCCTACGAGCAGTACTTC. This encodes CASRRPGLGPYEQYF.

CDR3 residues: CASGDSRYEQYF. The CDR3, as DNA: TGTGCCAGCGGGGACAGCCGCTACGAGCAGTACTTC. The rearrangement joins TRBV2 to TRBJ2-7; 7 nucleotides match TRBD1. This CDR3 has 12 amino acids. Germline CDR1 is SNHLY and CDR2 is FYNNEI. Trimming removed 8 bases from V and 3 bases from J; junction bases left unmatched: 4.

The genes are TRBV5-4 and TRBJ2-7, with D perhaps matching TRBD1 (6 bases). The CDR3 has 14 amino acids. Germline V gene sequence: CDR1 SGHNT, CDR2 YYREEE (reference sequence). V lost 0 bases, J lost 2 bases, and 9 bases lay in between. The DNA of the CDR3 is TGTGCCAGCAGCTTGGACAGGGTTACCTACGAGCAGTACTTC. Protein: CASSLDRVTYEQYF. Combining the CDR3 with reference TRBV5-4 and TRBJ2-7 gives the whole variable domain ETGVTQSPTHLIKTRGQQVTLRCSSQSGHNTVSWYQQALGQGPQFIFQYYREEENGRGNFPPRFSGLQFPNYSSELNVNALELDDSALYLCASSLDRVTYEQYFGPGTRLTVT.

The CDR3 coding sequence is TGTGCCAGCAGCGGTAGCGGGAGGATTACAGATACGCAGTATTTT. Its protein product is CASSGSGRITDTQYF. This chain joins TRBV2 and TRBJ2-3; 10 nucleotides agree with TRBD2. The V segment lost 6 bases and the J segment 3 bases; nucleotides outside the gene matches: 6. Germline CDR1 is SNHLY and CDR2 is FYNNEI. The CDR3 totals 15 residues.

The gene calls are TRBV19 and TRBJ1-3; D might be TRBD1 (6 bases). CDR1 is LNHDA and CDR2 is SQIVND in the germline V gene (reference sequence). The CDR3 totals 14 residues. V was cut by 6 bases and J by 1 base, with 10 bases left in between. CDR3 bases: TGTGCCAGTAGAGGGAGGGGGTCTGGAAACACCATATATTTT. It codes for CASRGRGSGNTIYF.

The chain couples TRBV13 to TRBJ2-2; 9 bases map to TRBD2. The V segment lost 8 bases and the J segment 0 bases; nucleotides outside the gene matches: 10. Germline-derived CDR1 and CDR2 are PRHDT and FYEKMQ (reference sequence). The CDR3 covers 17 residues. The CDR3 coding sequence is TGTGCCAGCGCCATCGATTCTAGCGGGACGAACACCGGGGAGCTGTTTTTT. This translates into CASAIDSSGTNTGELFF.

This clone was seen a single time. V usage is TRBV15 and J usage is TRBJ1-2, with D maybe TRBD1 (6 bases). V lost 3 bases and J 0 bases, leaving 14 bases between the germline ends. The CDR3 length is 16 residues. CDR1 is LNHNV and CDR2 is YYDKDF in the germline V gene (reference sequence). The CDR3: CATSRDSLRSNYGYTF. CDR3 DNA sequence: TGTGCCACCAGCAGGGACAGCCTAAGATCTAACTATGGCTACACCTTC.

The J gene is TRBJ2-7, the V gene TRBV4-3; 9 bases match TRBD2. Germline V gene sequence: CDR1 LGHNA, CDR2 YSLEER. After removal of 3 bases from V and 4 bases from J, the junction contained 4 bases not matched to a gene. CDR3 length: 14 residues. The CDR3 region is CASSQREGGYEQYF. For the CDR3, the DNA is TGCGCCAGCAGCCAGCGGGAGGGCGGATACGAGCAGTACTTC.

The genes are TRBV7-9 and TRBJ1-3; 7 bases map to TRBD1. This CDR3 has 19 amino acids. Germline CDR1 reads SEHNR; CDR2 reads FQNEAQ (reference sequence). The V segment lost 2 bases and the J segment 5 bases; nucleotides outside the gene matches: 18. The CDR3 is CASSLLFRGSSTFRNTIYF. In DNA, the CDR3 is TGTGCCAGCAGCTTATTGTTCAGGGGGTCTAGCACTTTTCGAAACACCATATATTTT.